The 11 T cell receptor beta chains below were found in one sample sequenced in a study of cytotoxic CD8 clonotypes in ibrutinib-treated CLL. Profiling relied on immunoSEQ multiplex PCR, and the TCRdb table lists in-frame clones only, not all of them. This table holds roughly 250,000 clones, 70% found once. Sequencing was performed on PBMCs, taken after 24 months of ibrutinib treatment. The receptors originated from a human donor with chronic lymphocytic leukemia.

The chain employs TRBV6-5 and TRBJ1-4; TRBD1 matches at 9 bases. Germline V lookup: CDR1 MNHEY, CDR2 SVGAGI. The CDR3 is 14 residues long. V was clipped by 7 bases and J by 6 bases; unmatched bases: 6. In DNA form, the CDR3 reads TGTGCCAGCACCTCGGACAGGGGCGATGAAAAACTGTTTTTT. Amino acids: CASTSDRGDEKLFF.

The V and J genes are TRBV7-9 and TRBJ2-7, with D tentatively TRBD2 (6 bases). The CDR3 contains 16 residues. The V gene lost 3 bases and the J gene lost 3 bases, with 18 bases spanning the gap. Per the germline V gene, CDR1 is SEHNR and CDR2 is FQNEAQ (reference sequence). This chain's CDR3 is CASSLPQRGNVYEQYF. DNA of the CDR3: TGTGCCAGCAGCTTGCCCCAGCGCGGGAATGTCTACGAGCAGTACTTC.

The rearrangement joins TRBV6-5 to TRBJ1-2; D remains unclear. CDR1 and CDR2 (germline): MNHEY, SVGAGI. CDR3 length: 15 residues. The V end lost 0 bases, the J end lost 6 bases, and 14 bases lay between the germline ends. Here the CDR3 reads CASSYSLTFLDGYTF. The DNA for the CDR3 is TGTGCCAGCAGTTACTCACTAACGTTCCTGGATGGCTACACCTTC.

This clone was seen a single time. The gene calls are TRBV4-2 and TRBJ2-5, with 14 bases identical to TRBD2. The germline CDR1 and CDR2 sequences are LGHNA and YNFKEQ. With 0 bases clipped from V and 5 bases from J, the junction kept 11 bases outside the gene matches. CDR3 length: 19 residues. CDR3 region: CASSQDSGGLAGAGETQYF. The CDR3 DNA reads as TGTGCCAGCAGCCAAGATTCCGGGGGACTAGCGGGAGCGGGTGAGACCCAGTACTTC.

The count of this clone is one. The CDR3 protein is CASSGGQTGDTEAFF. CDR3 nucleotides: TGTGCCAGTAGTGGGGGACAAACGGGGGACACTGAAGCTTTCTTT. The rearrangement links TRBV19 to TRBJ1-1, with TRBD1 as a possible D gene (6 bases). Germline values: CDR1 LNHDA, CDR2 SQIVND (reference sequence). The CDR3 length is 15 residues. The germline V and J ends were trimmed by 5 bases and 3 bases, with 16 bases remaining between them.

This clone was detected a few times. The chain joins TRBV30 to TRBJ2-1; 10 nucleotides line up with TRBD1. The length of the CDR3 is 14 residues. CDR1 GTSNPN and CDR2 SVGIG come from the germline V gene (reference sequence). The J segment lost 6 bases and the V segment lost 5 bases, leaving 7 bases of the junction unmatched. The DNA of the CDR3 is TGTGCCTGGTCCGAGGGGACAGGGGTCAATGAGCAGTTCTTC. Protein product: CAWSEGTGVNEQFF.

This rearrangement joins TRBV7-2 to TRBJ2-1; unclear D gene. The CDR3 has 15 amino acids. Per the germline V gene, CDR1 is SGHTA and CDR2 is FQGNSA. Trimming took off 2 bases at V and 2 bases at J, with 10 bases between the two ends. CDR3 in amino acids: CASSLKVGAYNEQFF. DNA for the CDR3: TGTGCCAGCAGCTTAAAGGTCGGTGCCTACAATGAGCAGTTCTTC.

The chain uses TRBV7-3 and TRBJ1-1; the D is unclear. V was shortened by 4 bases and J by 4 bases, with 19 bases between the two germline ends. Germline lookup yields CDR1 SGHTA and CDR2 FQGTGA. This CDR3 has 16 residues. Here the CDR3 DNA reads TGTGCCAGCAGCTCAACCGCTTCTCCGGGAGCCACTGAAGCTTTCTTT. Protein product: CASSSTASPGATEAFF.

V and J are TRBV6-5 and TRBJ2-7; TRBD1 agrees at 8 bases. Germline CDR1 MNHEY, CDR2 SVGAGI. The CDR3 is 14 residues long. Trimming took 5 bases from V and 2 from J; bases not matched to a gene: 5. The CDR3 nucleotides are TGTGCCAGCAGTGTCGGGACAGGTCCCTACGAGCAGTACTTC. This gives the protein CASSVGTGPYEQYF.

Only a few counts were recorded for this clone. Here the CDR3 reads CASSLGFGGYGYTF. DNA for the CDR3: TGTGCCAGCAGCCTAGGTTTCGGTGGGTATGGCTACACCTTC. This chain joins TRBV6-1 and TRBJ1-2; no reliable D call. V was clipped by 6 bases and J by 5 bases, with 16 bases between them. Germline CDR1 reads MNHNS; CDR2 reads SASEGT. This CDR3 has 14 amino acids.

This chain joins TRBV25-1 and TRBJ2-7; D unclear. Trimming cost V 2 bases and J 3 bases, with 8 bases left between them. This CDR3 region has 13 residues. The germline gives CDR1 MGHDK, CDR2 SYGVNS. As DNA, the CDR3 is TGTGCCAGCAGTGAAGCTGGAAACTACGAGCAGTACTTC. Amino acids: CASSEAGNYEQYF.